The rows below give T cell receptor beta chains drawn from one sample of a study of blood T cells in healthy people across ages. A single record per CDR3 protein comes from TCRdb applying MiXCR to the 5' RACE reads. The sample lists more than 1.4 million distinct CDR3 sequences; 42% were seen once. Sequenced sample: blood. The receptors stem from a woman aged 18-29 years in good health. CDR3s include the opening cysteine and the closing phenylalanine or tryptophan. The order of the fields is J gene, clone size, V gene, D gene, CDR3 DNA, CDR3 protein. The D gene is left open where the match is weak. Only some rows state a clone size, as once, few, many or a class for expanded clones.

TRBJ2-5	few	TRBV10-3	.	TGTGCCATCAGCTACCAAGAGACCCAGTACTTC	CAISYQETQYF
TRBJ1-1	few	TRBV7-9	.	TGTGCCAGCAGCCCACAGGACACTGAAGCTTTCTTT	CASSPQDTEAFF
TRBJ2-3	.	TRBV2	.	TGTGCTACCAAGGGGGGGCCCAGCACAGATACGCAGTATTTT	CATKGGPSTDTQYF
TRBJ2-7	.	TRBV5-1	.	TGCGCCAGCAGCGTAGCGTCTAGAGTGTACGAGCAGTACTTC	CASSVASRVYEQYF
TRBJ1-2	.	TRBV12-3/TRBV12-4	TRBD1	TGTGCCAGCAGCGCTGGGGACAGGAACTATGGCTACACCTTC	CASSAGDRNYGYTF
TRBJ2-3	few	TRBV7-2	.	TGTGCCAGCAGCTTAGTGGCCGGGATTGTAGATACGCAGTATTTT	CASSLVAGIVDTQYF
TRBJ2-3	few	TRBV2	.	TGTGCCAGCAGTGAAGCGGAGGTAGATACGCAGTATTTT	CASSEAEVDTQYF
TRBJ2-7	.	TRBV2	TRBD1	TGTGCCAGCACCTGGACAGGGGGAACCTACGAGCAGTACTTC	CASTWTGGTYEQYF
TRBJ1-5	.	TRBV15	TRBD1	TGTGCCACCAGAAAGGGACAGGGGTTGAATCAGCCCCAGCATTTT	CATRKGQGLNQPQHF
TRBJ1-1	.	TRBV20-1	.	TGCAGTGCTAGAGTGGCCGGGGCAGTGGGAGCTGAAGCTTTCTTT	CSARVAGAVGAEAFF
TRBJ2-1	.	TRBV3-1	TRBD2	TGTGCCAGCAACCAAGAAAGACTAGCGGGAGTCTATGAGCAGTTCTTC	CASNQERLAGVYEQFF
TRBJ1-2	.	TRBV6-1	.	TGTGCCAGCAAATTGGACTTCGGGGGCTACACCTTC	CASKLDFGGYTF
TRBJ2-3	few	TRBV4-1	TRBD2	TGCGCCAGCAGCCCGAGTAGCGGGGATGAAGATACGCAGTATTTT	CASSPSSGDEDTQYF
TRBJ1-2	many	TRBV20-1	TRBD1	TGCAGTGCTAGCCTCGGGACAGCCTCTTTAAACTATGGCTACACCTTC	CSASLGTASLNYGYTF
TRBJ2-3	.	TRBV11-1	.	TGTGCCAGCAGCTACAGAGAGGTACCGCTCGAGAGAAATCCGACAGATACGCAGTATTTT	CASSYREVPLERNPTDTQYF
TRBJ1-3	.	TRBV11-2	TRBD1	TGTGCCAGCAGCTTAAAGGACAGGTTCTCTGGAAACACCATATATTTT	CASSLKDRFSGNTIYF
TRBJ2-1	.	TRBV27	TRBD2	TGTGCCAGCAGTTTTATTCGGACCGGGACTAGGTACAATGAGCAGTTCTTC	CASSFIRTGTRYNEQFF
TRBJ2-7	many	TRBV5-1	.	TGCGCCAGCAGCTTGTATGGAGTCTCCTACGAGCAGTACTTC	CASSLYGVSYEQYF
TRBJ2-7	many	TRBV3-1	.	TGTGCCAGCAGCCAACCGACCCCAGGGAGCGAGCAGTACTTC	CASSQPTPGSEQYF
TRBJ2-3	few	TRBV5-1	.	TGCGCCAGCAGCCCGAGCGGACCCGGCCCAGATACGCAGTATTTT	CASSPSGPGPDTQYF
TRBJ1-5	.	TRBV5-1	.	TGCGCCAGCAGCTTGGTTCCGGGGGAGCCACAGCATTTT	CASSLVPGEPQHF
TRBJ1-5	.	TRBV5-1	TRBD1	TGCGCCAGCAGCACAGGGACAGGGGGTCTGAATCCGCCCCAGCATTTT	CASSTGTGGLNPPQHF
TRBJ2-1	few	TRBV15	.	TGTGCCACCAGCACCCCCACGGACAGCCTCTACAATGAGCAGTTCTTC	CATSTPTDSLYNEQFF
TRBJ2-3	few	TRBV10-2	TRBD2	TGCGCCAGCAGACCTCCAATCGGACTAGCGGGGGAGACCGCTGGCACAGATACGCAGTATTTT	CASRPPIGLAGETAGTDTQYF
TRBJ1-2	few	TRBV5-5	.	TGTGCCAGCAGCCTAAGGGACGGTGGCTACACCTTC	CASSLRDGGYTF
TRBJ2-1	.	TRBV30	.	TGTGCCTGGAGTGTAGAGTCCTTGTCCTACAATGAGCAGTTCTTC	CAWSVESLSYNEQFF
TRBJ2-7	.	TRBV6-2/TRBV6-3	.	TGTGCCAGCAGTTACCTCAGAGGGGGCTCCTACGAGCAGTACTTC	CASSYLRGGSYEQYF
TRBJ2-6	.	TRBV27	TRBD1	TGTGCCAGCAGTTTAGACAGGGGCCCTGGGGCCAACGTCCTGACTTTC	CASSLDRGPGANVLTF
TRBJ2-3	.	TRBV6-1	.	TGTGCCAGCAGTGAAGCGGGGGCCCGCACAGATACGCAGTATTTT	CASSEAGARTDTQYF
TRBJ2-7	.	TRBV27	.	TGTGCCAACAGTTTATACGGATACGAGCAGTACTTC	CANSLYGYEQYF
TRBJ1-4	.	TRBV3-1	.	TGTGCCAGCAGCCAAGCCTTCCCCCGTGCAACTAATGAAAAACTGTTTTTT	CASSQAFPRATNEKLFF
TRBJ2-5	.	TRBV10-3	TRBD2	TGTGCCATCAGTGAGCCGACTAGCGGGAGGTCGGGACAAGAGACCCAGTACTTC	CAISEPTSGRSGQETQYF
TRBJ1-3	.	TRBV6-1	.	TGTGCCAGCACCTCCTCACCCCGGGCCGACCCTGGAAACACCATATATTTT	CASTSSPRADPGNTIYF
TRBJ1-6	.	TRBV2	TRBD1	TGTGCCAGCAGAGGGGGACAGACCAATTCACCCCTCCACTTT	CASRGGQTNSPLHF
TRBJ1-6	.	TRBV7-2	.	TGTGCCAGCAGCTTAGTTTCCGGGGTTGATTCACCCCTCCACTTT	CASSLVSGVDSPLHF
TRBJ2-7	.	TRBV2	TRBD1	TGTGCCAGCAGTGGGCACAGGGGGCAGTACTTC	CASSGHRGQYF
TRBJ2-7	few	TRBV5-1	TRBD2	TGCGCCAGCAGTGACCGGACTAGCGGGGGTTACGAGCAGTACTTC	CASSDRTSGGYEQYF
TRBJ1-2	.	TRBV6-1	.	TGTGCCAGCAGTGATATCTATGGCTACACCTTC	CASSDIYGYTF